The clone carrying this T cell receptor beta chain appeared a few times. Its antigen is as yet unknown. Using a J-beta primer mix together with a sample-barcoded 5' primer, a second PCR was run for roughly 6 to 11 cycles. Each CDR3 protein is one row after TCRdb ran MiXCR on the 5' RACE reads. The table shows about 570,000 distinct CDR3 sequences, with about 26% occurring only once. The sample, about 10 milliliters of peripheral blood, was drawn from each donor. Extraction of total RNA produced a minimum of 5 micrograms from each sample. The data are from a study of blood T cells in healthy people across ages. Points from the study as a whole: It was the long-lived donors that had more naive CD4+ cells and higher diversity than aged donors.

The CDR3 loop spans 13 amino acids. V dropped 3 bases and J dropped 4 bases, with 9 bases sitting between them. The germline V gene encodes CDR1 SGHDN and CDR2 FVKESK. The chain is built from TRBV14 and TRBJ1-1; no clear D gene. Sample: blood. The sequence was collected from a woman aged 70-85 years in good health. CDR3: CASSQRDSTEAFF. The CDR3, as DNA: TGTGCCAGCAGCCAGCGGGATAGCACTGAAGCTTTCTTT.